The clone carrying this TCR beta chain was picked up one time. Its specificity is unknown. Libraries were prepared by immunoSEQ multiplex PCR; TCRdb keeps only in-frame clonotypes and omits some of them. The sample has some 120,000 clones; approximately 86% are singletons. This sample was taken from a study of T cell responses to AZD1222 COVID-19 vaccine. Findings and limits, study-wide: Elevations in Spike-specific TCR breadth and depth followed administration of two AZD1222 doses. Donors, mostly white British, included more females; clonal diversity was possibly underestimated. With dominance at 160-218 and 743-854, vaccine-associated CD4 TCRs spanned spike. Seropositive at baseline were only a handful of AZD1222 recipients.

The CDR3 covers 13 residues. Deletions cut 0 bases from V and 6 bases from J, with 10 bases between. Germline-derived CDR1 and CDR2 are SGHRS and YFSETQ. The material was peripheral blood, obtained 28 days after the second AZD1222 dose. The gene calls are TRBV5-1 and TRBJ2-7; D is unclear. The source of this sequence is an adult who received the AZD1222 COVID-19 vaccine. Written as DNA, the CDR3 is TGCGCCAGCAGCTTGGCCGGTAGAAGCGAGCAGTACTTC. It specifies CASSLAGRSEQYF.